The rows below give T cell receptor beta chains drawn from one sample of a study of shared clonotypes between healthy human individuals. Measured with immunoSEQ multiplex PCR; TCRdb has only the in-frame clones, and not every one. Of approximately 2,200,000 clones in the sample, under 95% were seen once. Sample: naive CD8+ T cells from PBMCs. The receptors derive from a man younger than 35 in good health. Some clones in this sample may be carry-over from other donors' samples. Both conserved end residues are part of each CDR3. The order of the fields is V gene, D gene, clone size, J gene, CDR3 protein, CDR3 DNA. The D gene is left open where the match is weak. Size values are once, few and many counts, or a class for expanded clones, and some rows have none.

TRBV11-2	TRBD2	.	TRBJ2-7	CASSPGLGVAGGPYEQYF	TGTGCCAGCAGCCCTGGCCTCGGGGTAGCGGGAGGGCCTTACGAGCAGTACTTC
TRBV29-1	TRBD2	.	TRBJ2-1	CSERLAASSYNEQFF	TGCAGCGAGCGACTAGCGGCTTCCTCCTACAATGAGCAGTTCTTC
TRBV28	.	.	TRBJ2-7	CASSLERRRGFGYEQYF	TGTGCCAGCAGTTTAGAAAGGAGAAGGGGATTTGGCTACGAGCAGTACTTC
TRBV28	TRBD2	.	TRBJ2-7	CASSLGLAGYEQYF	TGTGCCAGCAGTTTGGGGCTAGCGGGATACGAGCAGTACTTC
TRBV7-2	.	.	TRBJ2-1	CASSLSGSTYNEQFF	TGTGCCAGCAGCTTATCGGGTAGCACCTACAATGAGCAGTTCTTC
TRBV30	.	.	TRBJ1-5	CAWSGVGGWVNQPQHF	TGTGCCTGGAGTGGTGTCGGGGGCTGGGTGAATCAGCCCCAGCATTTT
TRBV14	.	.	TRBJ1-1	CASSPGFTEAFF	TGTGCCAGCAGCCCGGGTTTTACTGAAGCTTTCTTT
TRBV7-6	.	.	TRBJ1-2	CASSQNPDGGHGYTF	TGTGCCAGCAGCCAAAACCCCGACGGGGGCCATGGCTACACCTTC
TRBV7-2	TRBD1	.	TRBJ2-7	CASSLGTGTYEQYF	TGTGCCAGCAGCCTCGGGACAGGGACATACGAGCAGTACTTC
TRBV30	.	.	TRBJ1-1	CAWSGGHLMNTEAFF	TGTGCCTGGAGTGGAGGACATTTGATGAACACTGAAGCTTTCTTT
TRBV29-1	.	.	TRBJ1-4	CSVYGENEKLFF	TGCAGTGTGTATGGTGAAAATGAAAAACTGTTTTTT
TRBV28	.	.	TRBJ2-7	CASSPRIYEQYF	TGTGCCAGCAGTCCCAGGATCTACGAGCAGTACTTC
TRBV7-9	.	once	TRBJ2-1	CASSPEGSPDNEQFF	TGTGCCAGCAGCCCAGAAGGGTCTCCGGACAATGAGCAGTTCTTC
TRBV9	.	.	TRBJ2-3	CASSGGDTQYF	TGTGCCAGCAGCGGAGGAGATACGCAGTATTTT
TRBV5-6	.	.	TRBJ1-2	CASSSPGASTF	TGTGCCAGCAGCTCACCGGGAGCCAGCACCTTC
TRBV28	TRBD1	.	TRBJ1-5	CASSLLGTDQPQHF	TGTGCCAGCAGTTTATTAGGGACAGATCAGCCCCAGCATTTT
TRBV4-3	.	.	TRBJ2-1	CASSQDHSGYNEQFF	TGCGCCAGCAGCCAAGATCACTCGGGTTACAATGAGCAGTTCTTC
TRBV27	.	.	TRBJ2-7	CASAPGPFYEQYF	TGTGCCAGCGCTCCGGGACCCTTTTACGAGCAGTACTTC
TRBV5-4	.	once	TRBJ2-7	CASSLGSGITSYEQYF	TGTGCCAGCAGCTTGGGTTCGGGGATAACCTCCTACGAGCAGTACTTC
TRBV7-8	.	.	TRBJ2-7	CASSLGKRYEQYF	TGTGCCAGCAGCTTAGGGAAGAGATACGAGCAGTACTTC
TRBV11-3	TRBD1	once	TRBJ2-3	CASRHQTGSTDTQYF	TGTGCCAGCAGGCACCAGACAGGGAGCACAGATACGCAGTATTTT
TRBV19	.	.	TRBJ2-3	CASSISDTQYF	TGTGCCAGTAGTATTTCAGATACGCAGTATTTT
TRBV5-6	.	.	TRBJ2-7	CASNQYESYEQYF	TGTGCCAGCAATCAGTACGAGAGTTACGAGCAGTACTTC
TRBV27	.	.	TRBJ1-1	CASSLRGAGFTEAFF	TGTGCCAGCAGTTTAAGGGGGGCAGGATTCACTGAAGCTTTCTTT
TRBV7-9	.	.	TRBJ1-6	CASSLYIGGGDSPLHF	TGTGCCAGCAGCTTATACATCGGGGGAGGGGATTCACCCCTCCACTTT